This TCR beta chain is drawn from a study of blood T cell repertoires in COVID-19. Study background: Recovery among Cohort 3 donors was established by two negative PCRs, clearance, or symptom resolution.

TCRdb's copy holds only in-frame clones and misses some; the assay was immunoSEQ multiplex PCR. The sample lists 200,000 to 250,000 clones; around 85% were seen once. Per germline, CDR1 KGHDR and CDR2 SFDVKD. V shed 7 bases, J shed 4 bases, and the junction held 13 bases outside the gene matches. The CDR3 is 16 residues long. The receptor was isolated from a woman aged 45 to 65 in a cohort exposed to, infected with or recovered from COVID-19 (not recorded which). The V and J genes are TRBV24-1 and TRBJ1-1, with 8 bases identical to TRBD1. Input material: PBMCs or T cells enriched from blood (not recorded which). The CDR3: CATRKLPGQVTTEAFF. The CDR3 DNA sequence: TGTGCCACCAGAAAGCTACCGGGACAGGTCACCACTGAAGCTTTCTTT.